The 25 T cell receptor beta chains reported below all come from one sample, sequenced in a study of T cell responses to AZD1222 COVID-19 vaccine. Profiling relied on immunoSEQ multiplex PCR, and the TCRdb table lists in-frame clones only, not all of them. This table holds approximately 90,000 clones, approximately 90% found once. The input for sequencing was peripheral blood, taken 28 days after the second AZD1222 dose. The receptors come from an adult who received the AZD1222 COVID-19 vaccine.

This rearrangement joins TRBV12-1 to TRBJ2-6; the table's D call TRBD2 went unverified against the DNA. TRBV12-1 is annotated as a pseudogene. This CDR3 has 18 amino acids. The CDR3 nucleotides read TGTGCCAGCAGCTTGGGTGTGAGCGCCCGCTCTGGGGCCAACGTCCTGACTTTC. Translated: CASSLGVSARSGANVLTF.

This chain connects TRBV7-9 to TRBJ1-2; tentative D call: TRBD1 (6 bases). This CDR3 has 16 amino acids. V was shortened by 1 base and J by 8 bases, with 20 bases between the two germline ends. The germline CDR1 and CDR2 sequences are SEHNR and FQNEAQ (reference sequence). CDR3 nucleotides: TGTGCCAGCAGCTTAGAGGCGGACAGAAAGGGGAGAGGCTACACCTTC. This sequence encodes CASSLEADRKGRGYTF.

This clone appeared once. The rearrangement links TRBV5-1 to TRBJ2-7; possible D gene TRBD2, 5 bases. Germline CDR1 and CDR2: SGHRS and YFSETQ. The V end lost 4 bases, the J end lost 4 bases, and 12 bases lay between the germline ends. This CDR3 has 13 amino acids. The CDR3 here is CASSVTGEYEQYF. DNA of the CDR3: TGCGCCAGCAGCGTGACTGGGGAGTACGAGCAGTACTTC.

Here the CDR3 DNA reads TGTGCCAGTAGTGCCCTGGGGACAGGGAAGGAAAAACTGTTTTTT. Protein product: CASSALGTGKEKLFF. The rearrangement joins TRBV19 to TRBJ1-4; 9 bases match TRBD1. Germline V CDR1 and CDR2: LNHDA, SQIVND (reference sequence). V gave up 5 bases and J gave up 8 bases; unmatched junction bases: 9. The CDR3 is made up of 15 amino acids.

The chain has TRBV28 and TRBJ2-7; possibly TRBD2 for D (6 bases). Trimming took 11 bases from V and 2 from J, leaving 16 bases between them. The CDR3 covers 13 residues. The germline gives CDR1 MDHEN, CDR2 SYDVKM. CDR3 amino acids: CAAYGRDAYEQYF. The CDR3 region has the DNA TGTGCCGCCTATGGGCGGGACGCCTACGAGCAGTACTTC.

This chain connects TRBV9 to TRBJ2-6, with a weak D call TRBD1 (6 bases). CDR1 is SGDLS and CDR2 is YYNGEE in the germline V gene. The CDR3 consists of 15 residues. Trimming stripped 2 bases from V and 2 bases from J, with 8 bases between. The CDR3 is CASSVKGAGANVLTF. The CDR3 DNA sequence: TGTGCCAGCAGCGTCAAGGGGGCTGGGGCCAACGTCCTGACTTTC. Looking up the rest from reference TRBV9 and TRBJ2-6 gives the full variable domain: DSGVTQTPKHLITATGQRVTLRCSPRSGDLSVYWYQQSLDQGLQFLIQYYNGEERAKGNILERFSAQQFPDLHSELNLSSLELGDSALYFCASSVKGAGANVLTFGAGSRLTVL.

The gene calls are TRBV2 and TRBJ1-2; a possible D gene is TRBD1 (5 bases). Between the trimmed V and J ends, which lost 10 bases and 5 bases, there was a span of 20 bases. The CDR3 has 14 amino acids. Germline loops: CDR1 SNHLY, CDR2 FYNNEI. The CDR3 nucleotides read TGTGCCAAGTGGTCGGGGGTAGGGATTTATGGCTACACCTTC. This sequence encodes CAKWSGVGIYGYTF.

This rearrangement joins TRBV4-3 to TRBJ1-2; D remains unclear. Trimming took 4 bases from V and 2 from J, leaving 17 bases between them. Per germline, CDR1 LGHNA and CDR2 YSLEER. This CDR3 contains 16 residues. The CDR3 sequence is CASSPTRTELNYGYTF. The DNA for the CDR3 is TGCGCCAGCAGCCCAACCCGGACCGAATTGAACTATGGCTACACCTTC.

V usage is TRBV7-9 and J usage is TRBJ1-1, with D hard to call. Germline values: CDR1 SEHNR, CDR2 FQNEAQ (reference sequence). The V gene lost 11 bases and the J gene lost 2 bases, with 12 bases spanning the gap. The CDR3 consists of 12 residues. The DNA of the CDR3 is TGTGCCGGCGGCGTACTAAACACTGAAGCTTTCTTT. It yields the protein CAGGVLNTEAFF.

This rearrangement joins TRBV18 to TRBJ1-1, with D uncertain. The CDR3 consists of 12 residues. CDR1 and CDR2 from the germline V gene are KGHSH and LQKENI. V dropped 3 bases and J dropped 7 bases, with 9 bases sitting between them. In DNA form, the CDR3 reads TGTGCCAGCTCACCGGCTGGTAATGAAGCTTTCTTT. This gives the protein CASSPAGNEAFF.

V is TRBV4-1 and J is TRBJ1-2; 10 bases are a match to TRBD1. Unmatched junction bases numbered 10, after V lost 4 bases and J lost 2 bases. This CDR3 region has 17 residues. Germline CDR1 and CDR2: MGHRA and YSYEKL. The CDR3 protein is CASSLPSGTGVNYGYTF. DNA for the CDR3: TGCGCCAGCAGCCTTCCTAGCGGGACAGGGGTAAACTATGGCTACACCTTC.

This clone appeared a few times. V usage is TRBV7-9 and J usage is TRBJ1-1; D unresolved. The CDR3 length is 15 residues. Between the trimmed V and J ends, which lost 2 bases and 3 bases, there was a span of 13 bases. CDR1 is SEHNR and CDR2 is FQNEAQ in the germline V gene (reference sequence). For the CDR3, the DNA is TGTGCCAGCAGCTTACCTTACCGTGTCGACACTGAAGCTTTCTTT. It translates to CASSLPYRVDTEAFF.

The V gene is TRBV6-5, the J gene TRBJ1-2, with D perhaps TRBD1 (5 bases). This CDR3 has 14 residues. V was trimmed by 5 bases and J by 8 bases, leaving 18 bases between them. Germline V lookup: CDR1 MNHEY, CDR2 SVGAGI. The CDR3 here is CASSPGGTPFGYTF. The CDR3, as DNA: TGTGCCAGCAGTCCCGGGGGGACCCCTTTCGGCTACACCTTC.

The rearrangement uses TRBV27 and TRBJ2-7, with no clear D. Trimming removed 5 bases at V and 2 bases at J, with 4 bases between. The germline V gene has CDR1 MNHEY and CDR2 SMNVEV (reference sequence). The CDR3 runs to 11 residues. The CDR3 DNA sequence: TGTGCCAGCAGTGGACCCTACGAGCAGTACTTC. This codes for CASSGPYEQYF.

The genes are TRBV11-3 and TRBJ1-2; D ambiguous. V lost 0 bases to trimming and J lost 6 bases, with 11 bases between them. The CDR3 spans 14 residues. From germline, CDR1 is SGHNT and CDR2 YENEEA. The CDR3: CASSLDREDHGYTF. CDR3 nucleotides: TGTGCCAGCAGCTTAGATAGGGAAGACCATGGCTACACCTTC.

V usage is TRBV5-1 and J usage is TRBJ1-5; 7 nucleotides align to TRBD1. Trimming cost V 5 bases and J 7 bases; bases outside gene matches: 9. Germline loops: CDR1 SGHRS, CDR2 YFSETQ. CDR3 length equals 14 residues. Here the CDR3 reads CASRGTGEGQPQHF. In DNA form, the CDR3 reads TGCGCCAGCAGAGGAACAGGGGAGGGCCAGCCCCAGCATTTT.

The V call is TRBV6-4, the J call TRBJ2-1; D remains ambiguous. CDR1 is MRHNA, CDR2 SNTAGT, per germline. V lost 2 bases to trimming and J lost 0 bases, with 2 bases between them. This CDR3 is built from 13 residues. The CDR3 nucleotides are TGTGCCAGCAGTGACAGCTCCTACAATGAGCAGTTCTTC. It is translated as CASSDSSYNEQFF.

The J gene is TRBJ2-7, the V gene TRBV27; tentatively, D is TRBD1 (5 bases). Deletions cut 6 bases from V and 5 bases from J, with 14 bases between. CDR1 is MNHEY, CDR2 SMNVEV, per germline (reference sequence). CDR3 length equals 13 residues. For the CDR3, the DNA is TGTGCCAGCAGCCTACAGGTTGGGAACGAGCAGTACTTC. This encodes CASSLQVGNEQYF.

The chain uses TRBV15 and TRBJ1-5; tentatively, D is TRBD1 (6 bases). Deletions cut 1 base from V and 7 bases from J, with 17 bases between. CDR1 LNHNV and CDR2 YYDKDF come from the germline V gene (reference sequence). The CDR3 loop spans 16 amino acids. The CDR3 region is CATSRVRDTVPQPQHF. The CDR3 nucleotides read TGTGCCACCAGCAGAGTTAGGGACACGGTTCCGCAGCCCCAGCATTTT.

This clone was counted a few times. The V gene is TRBV6-4, the J gene TRBJ2-3, with no clear D. The CDR3 has 14 residues. CDR1 and CDR2 from the germline V gene are MRHNA and SNTAGT. V was clipped by 4 bases and J by 1 base, with 9 bases between them. CDR3 sequence reads: CASSAWAGTDTQYF. CDR3 DNA sequence: TGTGCCAGCAGTGCATGGGCGGGCACAGATACGCAGTATTTT.

This clone was found once. The chain combines TRBV6-5 with TRBJ1-2; D is undetermined. Trimming took 4 bases from V and 1 from J, leaving 7 bases between them. There are 13 residues in the CDR3. CDR1 MNHEY and CDR2 SVGAGI come from the germline V gene. This CDR3 is CASSFTDNYGYTF. In DNA, the CDR3 is TGTGCCAGCAGTTTTACAGATAACTATGGCTACACCTTC.

The chain links TRBV5-1 to TRBJ2-7; the match to TRBD1 covers 7 bases. V shed 4 bases and J 2 bases; nucleotides not matched to a gene: 6. The CDR3 has 14 amino acids. Germline V CDR1 and CDR2: SGHRS, YFSETQ. This CDR3 is CASSTIDRAYEQYF. CDR3 DNA: TGCGCCAGCAGCACAATTGACAGGGCCTACGAGCAGTACTTC.

This rearrangement joins TRBV12-3 or TRBV12-4 to TRBJ1-2, with a possible D match to TRBD1 (5 bases). The V end was cut by 3 bases, the J end by 4 bases, with 9 bases between. This CDR3 region has 13 residues. The chain's CDR3 is CASSLVGVYGYTF. Written as DNA, the CDR3 is TGTGCCAGCAGTTTGGTAGGGGTCTATGGCTACACCTTC.

The gene calls are TRBV6-5 and TRBJ1-1; no clear D. Per the germline V gene, CDR1 is MNHEY and CDR2 is SVGAGI. The CDR3 runs to 13 residues. Trimming took 6 bases from V and 5 from J, leaving 13 bases between them. The CDR3 loop reads CASRPKLGTEAFF. The CDR3 region has the DNA TGTGCCAGCAGACCCAAGTTGGGGACTGAAGCTTTCTTT.

This clone was seen a single time. The V and J genes are TRBV6-5 and TRBJ2-3; 10 bases map to TRBD2. With 6 bases clipped from V and 2 bases from J, the junction kept 5 bases outside the gene matches. Germline CDR1 MNHEY, CDR2 SVGAGI. The CDR3 runs to 15 residues. The CDR3 nucleotides read TGTGCCAGCAGACTAGCGGGGCCCAACACAGATACGCAGTATTTT. Its translation: CASRLAGPNTDTQYF.